The source of this TCR beta chain is a study of T cell repertoires in cytomegalovirus infection. The overall study: Peptides in the study included HLA-C-restricted and HLA-B-restricted CMV epitopes. Based on public TCR beta signatures, there were indications of CMV infection and of a matching HLA type.

Using its own MiXCR run on the reads, TCRdb lists one record per CDR3 protein. Among 650,000 to 900,000 distinct CDR3 sequences, about 28% were seen once, and the ten largest hold around 13%. This clonotype has only a few counts. Its antigen remains unidentified. The study, taken as a whole, reports: HLA-C-restricted CMV clonotypes gave the most frequent clonotype in two of eight donors. Carriage of CMV together with the relevant HLA was identifiable through cumulative public TCR beta family frequency.

Germline CDR1 and CDR2: LNHNV and YYDKDF (reference sequence). The CDR3 runs to 15 residues. Trimming left V 4 bases short and J 3 bases short, with 14 bases between. The rearrangement joins TRBV15 to TRBJ2-3, with D unresolved. This receptor was taken from a human donor in good health (CMV status not recorded). Some clones in this sample may be carry-over from other donors' samples. The sequences come from cultured CD8+ T cells from PBMCs, collected from culture after CMV antigen stimulation. The CDR3 loop reads CATSTRLADTDTQYF. The CDR3 nucleotides are TGTGCCACCAGCACACGTCTTGCGGATACAGATACGCAGTATTTT. Full variable domain (outside the CDR3, taken from reference TRBV15 and TRBJ2-3): DAMVIQNPRYQVTQFGKPVTLSCSQTLNHNVMYWYQQKSSQAPKLLFHYYDKDFNNEADTPDNFQSRRPNTSFCFLDIRSPGLGDTAMYLCATSTRLADTDTQYFGPGTRLTVL.